This entry lists 30 T cell receptor beta chains sequenced from one sample in a study of graft-versus-host responses after intestinal transplantation. Here immunoSEQ multiplex PCR was the method, and the copy in TCRdb shows in-frame clones only, minus some. The table lists about 24,000 clones, 70% to 90% of them singletons. Source: PBMCs, taken roughly 69 weeks after intestinal transplant. Receptors originate from a human patient who received an intestinal transplant, so some T cells may come from the graft donor.

DNA of the CDR3: TGTGCCAGTAGAAAGAATTCAGGGGGCCCTAATGAAAAACTGTTTTTT. Amino acid sequence: CASRKNSGGPNEKLFF. The V and J genes are TRBV19 and TRBJ1-4; 8 nucleotides match TRBD1. This CDR3 region has 16 residues. The germline V gene encodes CDR1 LNHDA and CDR2 SQIVND (reference sequence). V lost 6 bases, J lost 3 bases, and 9 bases stayed unmatched.

V usage is TRBV7-9 and J usage is TRBJ1-4; tentatively, D is TRBD1 (5 bases). V was trimmed by 3 bases and J by 7 bases, leaving 15 bases between them. The CDR3 is 15 amino acids. Germline assignment: CDR1 SEHNR and CDR2 FQNEAQ (reference sequence). The CDR3 DNA reads TGTGCCAGCAGCTTTAGGGCGTGGGGGTTTGAAAAACTGTTTTTT. Translated, it gives CASSFRAWGFEKLFF.

The gene calls are TRBV7-8 and TRBJ2-3; TRBD2 agrees at 15 bases. V gave up 6 bases and J gave up 0 bases; unmatched junction bases: 10. CDR3 size: 19 residues. Per the germline V gene, CDR1 is SGHVS and CDR2 is FQNEAQ. CDR3 nucleotides: TGTGCCAGCAGTCCTAAGGGACTAGCGGGAGGTTCGAGCACAGATACGCAGTATTTT. The encoded protein is CASSPKGLAGGSSTDTQYF.

The chain couples TRBV6-1 to TRBJ1-1; a possible D gene is TRBD1 (5 bases). Germline values: CDR1 MNHNS, CDR2 SASEGT. The CDR3 length is 13 residues. Deletions cut 4 bases from V and 3 bases from J, with 9 bases between. The CDR3: CASSANRYTEAFF. The CDR3 DNA reads as TGTGCCAGCAGTGCAAACAGGTACACTGAAGCTTTCTTT.

CDR3 in amino acids: CASSLAGAGSYEQYF. The CDR3 bases are TGTGCCAGTAGTCTAGCGGGAGCGGGGTCCTACGAGCAGTACTTC. V is TRBV19 and J is TRBJ2-7; the match to TRBD2 covers 10 bases. In germline, CDR1 is LNHDA, CDR2 SQIVND (reference sequence). The CDR3 is 15 amino acids. Trimming at V came to 5 bases and at J to 1 base, leaving 5 bases not matched to a gene.

The chain uses TRBV9 and TRBJ2-3, with TRBD2 matching over 10 bases. Per germline, CDR1 SGDLS and CDR2 YYNGEE. V trimming: 4 bases; J trimming: 4 bases; junction bases outside the gene matches: 12. The CDR3 is made up of 17 amino acids. CDR3 coding DNA: TGTGCCAGCAGCTTCGACCAGGGACTAGCGAGGGCAGATACGCAGTATTTT. It yields the protein CASSFDQGLARADTQYF.

The genes are TRBV6-5 and TRBJ2-1; 7 bases fit TRBD2. V gave up 2 bases and J gave up 8 bases; unmatched junction bases: 9. The CDR3 runs 15 residues. Germline CDR1 and CDR2: MNHEY and SVGAGI. The CDR3 here is CASSYVIGTIDEQFF. For the CDR3, the DNA is TGTGCCAGCAGTTACGTAATCGGGACTATCGATGAGCAGTTCTTC.

The V call is TRBV4-2, the J call TRBJ2-5, with a weak D call TRBD2 (6 bases). Trimming stripped 1 base from V and 1 base from J, with 16 bases between. Per germline, CDR1 LGHNA and CDR2 YNFKEQ. The CDR3 consists of 17 residues. CDR3 region: CASSQGGGLHGQETQYF. The CDR3 DNA sequence: TGTGCCAGCAGCCAAGGGGGAGGTTTACACGGCCAAGAGACCCAGTACTTC.

V gene TRBV5-1 combines with J gene TRBJ1-1; 8 bases are shared with TRBD1. Germline CDR1 reads SGHRS; CDR2 reads YFSETQ. This CDR3 has 13 amino acids. V shed 3 bases, J shed 6 bases, and the junction held 4 bases outside the gene matches. CDR3 region: CASSSQGAAEAFF. CDR3 coding DNA: TGCGCCAGCAGCTCTCAGGGGGCCGCTGAAGCTTTCTTT.

V and J are TRBV5-8 and TRBJ1-1; 10 positions agree with TRBD1. CDR1 and CDR2 (germline): SGHTS, YDEGEE. The CDR3 loop spans 14 amino acids. Germline trimming cut 2 bases from V and 6 bases from J; bases unmatched to any gene: 4. The CDR3 is CASSLRDRGAEAFF. CDR3 sequence (DNA): TGTGCCAGCAGCTTAAGGGACAGGGGCGCTGAAGCTTTCTTT.

This clone was seen only a few times. V usage is TRBV5-1 and J usage is TRBJ2-7; possible D gene TRBD2, 6 bases. V was clipped by 0 bases and J by 3 bases, with 22 bases between them. CDR1 and CDR2 (germline): SGHRS, YFSETQ. This CDR3 has 18 amino acids. The CDR3 coding sequence is TGCGCCAGCAGCTTGGGCCCTCCGACGCGTCAGGGACTCTACGAGCAGTACTTC. Translating it yields CASSLGPPTRQGLYEQYF. The full variable domain, completed using reference TRBV5-1 and TRBJ2-7, is KAGVTQTPRYLIKTRGQQVTLSCSPISGHRSVSWYQQTPGQGLQFLFEYFSETQRNKGNFPGRFSGRQFSNSRSEMNVSTLELGDSALYLCASSLGPPTRQGLYEQYFGPGTRLTVT.

The chain recombines TRBV5-1 with TRBJ2-5; D gene unclear. Germline V gives CDR1 SGHRS, CDR2 YFSETQ. V shed 0 bases and J shed 0 bases, with 9 bases lying between them. This CDR3 has 15 amino acids. In nucleotides, the CDR3 is TGCGCCAGCAGCTTGGGTAACCGATACCAAGAGACCCAGTACTTC. The encoded protein is CASSLGNRYQETQYF.

V gene TRBV27 combines with J gene TRBJ2-1; D is undetermined. The CDR3 has 19 residues. Per the germline V gene, CDR1 is MNHEY and CDR2 is SMNVEV (reference sequence). V dropped 7 bases and J dropped 4 bases, with 29 bases sitting between them. CDR3 in DNA: TGTGCCAGCATCCTAAGCCGCGATGAATGGCACAGAAGTTACAATGAGCAGTTCTTC. It is translated as CASILSRDEWHRSYNEQFF.

The rearrangement joins TRBV2 to TRBJ2-1, with a possible D match to TRBD2 (5 bases). The CDR3 covers 15 residues. Trimming stripped 4 bases from V and 3 bases from J, with 13 bases between. CDR1 is SNHLY, CDR2 FYNNEI, per germline. Here the CDR3 DNA reads TGTGCCAGCAGTGGGGAGTCCGTTATCTACAATGAGCAGTTCTTC. This codes for CASSGESVIYNEQFF.

The CDR3 DNA is TGTGCCAGCAGCCGCTTGACTAGCGGGAATGAGCAGTTCTTC. Its protein product is CASSRLTSGNEQFF. The rearrangement links TRBV6-6 to TRBJ2-1; the match to TRBD2 covers 10 bases. V trimming: 6 bases; J trimming: 7 bases; junction bases outside the gene matches: 6. CDR1 is MNHNY, CDR2 SVGAGI, per germline (reference sequence). The CDR3 has 14 residues.

V and J are TRBV6-5 and TRBJ2-2, with 8 bases lining up with TRBD2. The V segment lost 2 bases and the J segment 2 bases; nucleotides outside the gene matches: 1. The CDR3 sequence is 15 residues long. CDR1 and CDR2 from the germline V gene are MNHEY and SVGAGI. CDR3 sequence reads: CASSYTSGNTGELFF. The CDR3 bases are TGTGCCAGCAGTTACACTAGCGGAAACACCGGGGAGCTGTTTTTT.

The CDR3 DNA follows: TGCGCCAGCAGTCCGGGAAGGGGGAATGAGCAGTTCTTC. It encodes CASSPGRGNEQFF. The chain joins TRBV10-1 to TRBJ2-1; a possible D gene is TRBD1 (6 bases). V was trimmed by 5 bases and J by 7 bases, leaving 12 bases between them. Germline V gene sequence: CDR1 WNHNN, CDR2 SYGVQD (reference sequence). The CDR3 sequence is 13 residues long.

The genes are TRBV28 and TRBJ2-7; 7 bases match TRBD1. J gave up 7 bases and V 4 bases, and 10 bases lay outside the gene matches. CDR3 length: 14 amino acids. Looked up from germline, CDR1 is MDHEN and CDR2 is SYDVKM. The CDR3 bases are TGTGCCAGCAGTTGGGACAGTGCCTACGGGGAGCAGTACTTC. Its translation is CASSWDSAYGEQYF.

This clone was found a few times. In nucleotides, the CDR3 is TGTGCCAGCACCGTGGACCAGAACACTGAAGCTTTCTTT. Translated, it gives CASTVDQNTEAFF. The chain joins TRBV7-6 to TRBJ1-1; D is unresolved. The CDR3 has 13 amino acids. Germline CDR1 and CDR2: SGHVS and FNYEAQ. V shed 7 bases and J shed 1 base, with 10 bases lying between them. The full variable domain, with the rest looked up from reference TRBV7-6 and TRBJ1-1, is GAGVSQSPRYKVTKRGQDVALRCDPISGHVSLYWYRQALGQGPEFLTYFNYEAQQDKSGLPNDRFSAERPEGSISTLTIQRTEQRDSAMYRCASTVDQNTEAFFGQGTRLTVV.

The chain recombines TRBV25-1 with TRBJ2-3, with D maybe TRBD1 (5 bases). CDR3 length: 15 amino acids. The germline V gene has CDR1 MGHDK and CDR2 SYGVNS. V was pared by 1 base and J by 6 bases, with 14 bases between. CDR3 in amino acids: CASSELGAQYDTQYF. CDR3 nucleotide sequence: TGTGCCAGCAGTGAATTAGGGGCCCAATATGATACGCAGTATTTT.

The V gene is TRBV30, the J gene TRBJ2-7; D possibly matches TRBD1 or TRBD2 (6 bases each). V was clipped by 2 bases and J by 6 bases, with 17 bases between them. CDR1 and CDR2 (germline): GTSNPN, SVGIG (reference sequence). The CDR3 runs to 14 residues. CDR3 loop: CAWSPLPGAGEQYF. The CDR3 region has the DNA TGTGCCTGGAGTCCCCTCCCGGGGGCCGGCGAGCAGTACTTC.

The chain couples TRBV7-9 to TRBJ1-2, with D perhaps TRBD1 (6 bases). Trimming pared 5 bases from V and 5 bases from J, leaving 18 bases between. The V gene's germline CDR1 is SEHNR and CDR2 FQNEAQ (reference sequence). CDR3 length equals 15 residues. CDR3 sequence reads: CASSHGQISFYGYTF. CDR3 nucleotide sequence: TGTGCCAGCAGCCATGGACAGATCTCTTTTTATGGCTACACCTTC.

The rearrangement links TRBV30 to TRBJ2-1; 12 bases are shared with TRBD2. This CDR3 comprises 14 residues. CDR1 and CDR2 from the germline V gene are GTSNPN and SVGIG (reference sequence). Trimming at V came to 3 bases and at J to 6 bases, leaving 3 bases not matched to a gene. The CDR3 sequence is CAWSASGRANEQFF. The CDR3 nucleotides read TGTGCCTGGAGCGCTAGCGGGAGGGCCAATGAGCAGTTCTTC.

This chain uses TRBV7-8 with TRBJ2-7; D is possibly TRBD2 (5 bases). This CDR3 contains 15 residues. Germline V gene data show CDR1 as SGHVS and CDR2 as FQNEAQ. The ends were cut back, 2 bases at V and 3 bases at J, with 14 bases in the middle. This chain's CDR3 is CASSLPSRGDYEQYF. As DNA, the CDR3 is TGTGCCAGCAGCTTACCTTCTCGGGGAGACTACGAGCAGTACTTC.

This clone was seen only once. The gene calls are TRBV29-1 and TRBJ2-1, with a weak D call TRBD2 (5 bases). Germline CDR1 and CDR2: SQVTM and ANQGSEA. V lost 3 bases, J lost 0 bases, and 12 bases lay in between. CDR3 length: 15 residues. The chain's CDR3 is CSVDRAASSYNEQFF. The CDR3 nucleotides read TGCAGCGTTGATCGAGCGGCGAGCTCCTACAATGAGCAGTTCTTC.

The V gene is TRBV4-2, the J gene TRBJ1-5; D remains unclear. The CDR3 spans 15 residues. Deletions cut 0 bases from V and 2 bases from J, with 8 bases between. Germline CDR1 LGHNA, CDR2 YNFKEQ. The CDR3 is CASSQEGSGNQPQHF. The CDR3 nucleotides read TGTGCCAGCAGCCAAGAAGGGTCGGGCAATCAGCCCCAGCATTTT.

This clone has a single count. This chain uses TRBV29-1 with TRBJ2-1, with D uncertain. The germline V gene encodes CDR1 SQVTM and CDR2 ANQGSEA. This CDR3 is 10 amino acids long. V dropped 7 bases and J dropped 10 bases, with 11 bases sitting between them. The CDR3 region has the DNA TGCAGCGCCGGTCTGTGGGAGCAGTTCTTC. Translated: CSAGLWEQFF.

V and J are TRBV10-3 and TRBJ1-2; the D gene is possibly TRBD1 (6 bases). Germline V gene data show CDR1 as ENHRY and CDR2 as SYGVKD. This CDR3 spans 13 amino acids. Between the trimmed V and J ends, which lost 10 bases and 2 bases, there was a span of 14 bases. This CDR3 is CATSPTGNYGYTF. The DNA for the CDR3 is TGTGCCACGAGCCCCACAGGGAACTATGGCTACACCTTC.

This clone was detected a few times. The chain recombines TRBV5-1 with TRBJ2-1; 10 positions agree with TRBD2. This CDR3 is built from 17 residues. From germline, CDR1 is SGHRS and CDR2 YFSETQ. V trimming: 0 bases; J trimming: 4 bases; junction bases outside the gene matches: 7. CDR3 residues: CASSLAGTSVRYNEQFF. For the CDR3, the DNA is TGCGCCAGCAGCTTGGCCGGGACTAGCGTCCGTTACAATGAGCAGTTCTTC.

This chain connects TRBV2 to TRBJ1-3; 7 bases match TRBD1. V shed 4 bases and J 0 bases; nucleotides not matched to a gene: 6. Germline CDR1 is SNHLY and CDR2 is FYNNEI. This CDR3 has 16 residues. The CDR3 DNA follows: TGTGCCAGCAGTGGCCGGGACAGCTACTCTGGAAACACCATATATTTT. Translating gives CASSGRDSYSGNTIYF.